This T cell receptor beta chain was identified in a study of OX40 agonist ivuxolimab in advanced cancers. Overall study context: Averaging roughly 60 years in age, with a range of about 20 to 90, the cohort was around 83% male. Three patients got partial responses; one had hepatocellular carcinoma and two had cutaneous melanoma.

This CDR3 comprises 17 residues. The V end lost 3 bases, the J end lost 0 bases, and 16 bases lay between the germline ends. The germline V gene has CDR1 MGHRA and CDR2 YSYEKL. Sequencing was performed with immunoSEQ multiplex PCR; in TCRdb, only in-frame clones are kept and a portion is missing. The sample lists tens of thousands of clones; more than 70% were seen once. Study results and caveats: In general, CD8+ T cells held more expanded clones than CD4+ did, on average.

A word on this clone: The antigen is undetermined.

This specimen consisted of CD4+ or CD8+ T cells sorted from blood, obtained in a trial of the OX40 agonist ivuxolimab. V gene TRBV4-1 combines with J gene TRBJ2-3, with no clear D. This clonotype was sampled from an adult with an advanced solid tumor such as melanoma, head and neck, liver or kidney cancer. The CDR3 DNA reads TGCGCCAGCAGCCAGGCTAATGGTGGGGTCAGCACAGATACGCAGTATTTT. This encodes CASSQANGGVSTDTQYF.